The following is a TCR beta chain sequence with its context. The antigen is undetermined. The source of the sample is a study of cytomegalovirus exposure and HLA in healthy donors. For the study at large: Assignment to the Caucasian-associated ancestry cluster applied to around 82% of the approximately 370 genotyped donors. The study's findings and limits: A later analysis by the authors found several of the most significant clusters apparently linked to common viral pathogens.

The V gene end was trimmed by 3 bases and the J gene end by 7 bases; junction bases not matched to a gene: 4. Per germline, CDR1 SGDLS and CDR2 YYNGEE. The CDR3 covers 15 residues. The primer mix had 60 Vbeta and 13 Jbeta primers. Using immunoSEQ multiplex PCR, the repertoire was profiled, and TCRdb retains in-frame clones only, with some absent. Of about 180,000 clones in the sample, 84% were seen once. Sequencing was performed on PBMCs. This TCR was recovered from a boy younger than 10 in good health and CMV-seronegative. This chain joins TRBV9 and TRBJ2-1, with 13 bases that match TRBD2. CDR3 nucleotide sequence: TGTGCCAGCAGCGGACTAGCGGGAGGAGGAAATGAGCAGTTCTTC. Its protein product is CASSGLAGGGNEQFF.